Below, 25 T cell receptor beta chains from the same sample are listed, as sequenced in a study of cytotoxic CD8 clonotypes in ibrutinib-treated CLL. Here immunoSEQ multiplex PCR was the method, and the copy in TCRdb shows in-frame clones only, minus some. The data contain about 300,000 clones, roughly three quarters of them singletons. Sample: PBMCs, taken at disease progression, from a patient treated with ibrutinib. Receptors were obtained from a human donor with chronic lymphocytic leukemia.

The J gene is TRBJ2-5, the V gene TRBV2, with 10 nucleotides matching TRBD1. The last part of the DNA fits TRBJ2-7 better; the J call may be wrong. Germline V gene sequence: CDR1 SNHLY, CDR2 FYNNEI. CDR3 size: 14 residues. CDR3 loop: CASTGRDRGYEQYF. The CDR3 coding sequence is TGTGCCAGCACCGGTCGGGACAGGGGATACGAGCAGTACTTC.

The chain is built from TRBV5-4 and TRBJ2-5, with 12 positions matching TRBD2. The germline CDR1 and CDR2 sequences are SGHNT and YYREEE (reference sequence). V shed 5 bases, J shed 5 bases, and the junction held 7 bases outside the gene matches. This CDR3 contains 15 residues. The CDR3 DNA reads TGTGCCAGCAGGCGACTAGCGGGAGTAGAGGAGACCCAGTACTTC. Translation: CASRRLAGVEETQYF.

The rearrangement joins TRBV9 to TRBJ2-7, with a tentative D call TRBD2 (5 bases). CDR3 length equals 15 residues. V was trimmed by 0 bases and J by 2 bases, leaving 12 bases between them. Germline CDR1 SGDLS, CDR2 YYNGEE. CDR3 nucleotides: TGTGCCAGCAGCGTAGATGGCGGGTTCGCCTACGAGCAGTACTTC. It yields the protein CASSVDGGFAYEQYF.

V usage is TRBV27 and J usage is TRBJ1-6, with TRBD1 identical over 9 bases. V trimming: 5 bases; J trimming: 4 bases; junction bases outside the gene matches: 3. This CDR3 is built from 15 residues. CDR1 and CDR2 (germline): MNHEY, SMNVEV (reference sequence). The chain's CDR3 is CASSPGQGYNSPLHF. DNA for the CDR3: TGTGCCAGCAGTCCGGGACAGGGTTATAATTCACCCCTCCACTTT.

This chain connects TRBV25-1 to TRBJ2-7, with D possibly matching TRBD1 (5 bases). Germline V lookup: CDR1 MGHDK, CDR2 SYGVNS. This CDR3 comprises 13 residues. Trimming took 2 bases from V and 2 from J, leaving 7 bases between them. The DNA for the CDR3 is TGTGCCAGCAGTGAAGGCAGGGCCTACGAGCAGTACTTC. Residues: CASSEGRAYEQYF.

The V and J genes are TRBV6-4 and TRBJ2-2; perhaps TRBD1 as D (6 bases). This CDR3 has 14 residues. Trimming shortened V by 8 bases and J by 1 base, and 11 bases separated the two germline ends. Looked up from germline, CDR1 is MRHNA and CDR2 is SNTAGT. The DNA of the CDR3 is TGTGCCAGCCGGACAGACCTGAACACCGGGGAGCTGTTTTTT. The encoded protein is CASRTDLNTGELFF.

This clone was observed once. The CDR3 bases are TGTGCCAGTAGTAGACAGGGGACTAACTATGGCTACACCTTC. Translation gives CASSRQGTNYGYTF. The chain combines TRBV19 with TRBJ1-2, with 8 bases identical to TRBD1. This CDR3 has 14 amino acids. The junction had 1 base not matched to a gene; V was cut back by 4 bases and J by 0 bases. CDR1 LNHDA and CDR2 SQIVND come from the germline V gene (reference sequence).

This clone showed up just once. The gene calls are TRBV19 and TRBJ2-7; no reliable D call. The CDR3 runs to 14 residues. CDR1 LNHDA and CDR2 SQIVND come from the germline V gene (reference sequence). V was pared by 5 bases and J by 2 bases, with 13 bases between. CDR3 DNA: TGTGCCAGTAGTGCCCCAAGGAACCCCTACGAGCAGTACTTC. Protein sequence: CASSAPRNPYEQYF.

The gene calls are TRBV11-3 and TRBJ2-3; D unclear. There are 17 residues in the CDR3. Germline CDR1 is SGHNT and CDR2 is YENEEA. V lost 6 bases and J lost 0, with 19 bases in between. CDR3 sequence (DNA): TGTGCCAGCAGTCAAGGAATTTACGGGTGGAGCACAGATACGCAGTATTTT. Amino acid sequence: CASSQGIYGWSTDTQYF.

The chain joins TRBV5-4 to TRBJ2-3; the D is unclear. The V gene's germline CDR1 is SGHNT and CDR2 YYREEE (reference sequence). The V end was cut by 6 bases, the J end by 0 bases, with 8 bases between. This CDR3 contains 13 residues. The CDR3 reads CASKFTSTDTQYF. CDR3 coding DNA: TGTGCCAGCAAGTTTACTAGCACAGATACGCAGTATTTT.

The CDR3 sequence is CASSQERDWAFEQFF. The CDR3 nucleotides are TGTGCCAGCAGCCAAGAGAGGGACTGGGCTTTTGAGCAGTTCTTC. V usage is TRBV4-2 and J usage is TRBJ2-1; a weak D match, TRBD2 (6 bases). The CDR3 extends over 15 amino acids. Germline CDR1 is LGHNA and CDR2 is YNFKEQ. V lost 0 bases and J 9 bases, leaving 15 bases between the germline ends.

The rearrangement links TRBV27 to TRBJ1-4; D is possibly TRBD1 (6 bases). This CDR3 has 15 residues. CDR1 is MNHEY, CDR2 SMNVEV, per germline (reference sequence). Trimming cost V 4 bases and J 2 bases, with 11 bases left between them. CDR3 DNA sequence: TGTGCCAGCAGTTCAAGGGGGAGGACTAATGAAAAACTGTTTTTT. This codes for CASSSRGRTNEKLFF.

The V gene is TRBV5-4, the J gene TRBJ2-7; TRBD1 aligns across 10 bases. There are 15 residues in the CDR3. Looked up from germline, CDR1 is SGHNT and CDR2 is YYREEE (reference sequence). V lost 2 bases and J lost 5; bases outside the gene matches: 7. The CDR3, as DNA: TGTGCCAGCAGCTTACCGGGACAGGGGATTCACGAGCAGTACTTC. Encoded protein: CASSLPGQGIHEQYF. Looking up the rest from reference TRBV5-4 and TRBJ2-7 gives the full variable domain: ETGVTQSPTHLIKTRGQQVTLRCSSQSGHNTVSWYQQALGQGPQFIFQYYREEENGRGNFPPRFSGLQFPNYSSELNVNALELDDSALYLCASSLPGQGIHEQYFGPGTRLTVT.

The chain uses TRBV6-5 and TRBJ2-7; no clear D gene. The ends were cut back, 0 bases at V and 2 bases at J, with 11 bases in the middle. The CDR3 is 15 residues long. Germline CDR1 reads MNHEY; CDR2 reads SVGAGI. CDR3 loop: CASSYSESRPYEQYF. The CDR3 DNA follows: TGTGCCAGCAGTTACTCGGAGAGCCGGCCCTACGAGCAGTACTTC.

The V and J genes are TRBV18 and TRBJ2-1, with unresolved D. Trimming removed 1 base at V and 5 bases at J, with 6 bases between. Germline lookup yields CDR1 KGHSH and CDR2 LQKENI. The CDR3 loop spans 13 amino acids. In nucleotides, the CDR3 is TGTGCCAGCTCACCACAGCGCAACAATGAGCAGTTCTTC. Residues: CASSPQRNNEQFF.

This clone was detected once. This chain joins TRBV10-3 and TRBJ2-7; TRBD1 matches 10 bases. The CDR3 spans 16 residues. The germline CDR1 and CDR2 sequences are ENHRY and SYGVKD. J gave up 2 bases and V 4 bases, and 8 bases lay outside the gene matches. CDR3 bases: TGTGCCATCAGTGGGGGGGACAGGGGACGTGCCTACGAGCAGTACTTC. Protein product: CAISGGDRGRAYEQYF.

The chain couples TRBV5-1 to TRBJ2-3; 9 positions match TRBD2. The CDR3 contains 16 residues. With V trimmed by 0 bases and J by 2 bases, 4 bases remained unmatched. Germline CDR1 SGHRS, CDR2 YFSETQ. The CDR3 loop reads CASSLVLAGATDTQYF. Here the CDR3 DNA reads TGCGCCAGCAGCTTGGTGTTAGCGGGAGCCACAGATACGCAGTATTTT.

The V and J genes are TRBV5-1 and TRBJ2-1, with 13 bases that match TRBD2. The CDR3 is made up of 17 amino acids. V dropped 3 bases and J dropped 9; count of bases not matched to a gene: 12. Per germline, CDR1 SGHRS and CDR2 YFSETQ. This chain's CDR3 is CASSSQKTSGRKGEQFF. Here the CDR3 DNA reads TGCGCCAGCAGCTCCCAGAAGACTAGCGGGAGGAAGGGTGAGCAGTTCTTC.

V gene TRBV5-1 combines with J gene TRBJ2-2; TRBD1 might be the D (6 bases). The V end lost 3 bases, the J end lost 0 bases, and 15 bases lay between the germline ends. Germline values: CDR1 SGHRS, CDR2 YFSETQ. There are 17 residues in the CDR3. The CDR3 loop is CASSYNRESPNTGELFF. DNA of the CDR3: TGCGCCAGCAGCTACAACAGGGAATCCCCGAACACCGGGGAGCTGTTTTTT. Full variable domain (rest looked up from reference TRBV5-1 and TRBJ2-2): KAGVTQTPRYLIKTRGQQVTLSCSPISGHRSVSWYQQTPGQGLQFLFEYFSETQRNKGNFPGRFSGRQFSNSRSEMNVSTLELGDSALYLCASSYNRESPNTGELFFGEGSRLTVL.

This clone was seen only a few times. The gene calls are TRBV5-4 and TRBJ1-1; no clear D. The CDR3 covers 13 residues. Per the germline V gene, CDR1 is SGHNT and CDR2 is YYREEE (reference sequence). Trimming shortened V by 1 base and J by 4 bases, and 8 bases separated the two germline ends. CDR3 loop: CASSLWPATEAFF. The CDR3 region has the DNA TGTGCCAGCAGCTTGTGGCCAGCCACTGAAGCTTTCTTT.

Turning to this clone: Other DNA sequences in the same sample also yield this CDR3. The chain recombines TRBV6-5 with TRBJ2-3; 11 bases fit TRBD2. V dropped 8 bases and J dropped 3; count of bases not matched to a gene: 4. The CDR3 has 14 residues. Looked up from germline, CDR1 is MNHEY and CDR2 is SVGAGI. CDR3 in amino acids: CASRLAGGTDTQYF. CDR3 DNA: TGTGCCAGCCGCTTAGCGGGGGGGACAGATACGCAGTATTTT.

The V call is TRBV11-2, the J call TRBJ2-7; 10 positions agree with TRBD1. V gave up 7 bases and J gave up 2 bases; unmatched junction bases: 11. The CDR3 runs 16 residues. Germline values: CDR1 SGHAT, CDR2 FQNNGV. CDR3 protein: CASTAAGTGATYEQYF. CDR3 DNA: TGTGCCAGCACCGCCGCCGGGACAGGGGCAACCTACGAGCAGTACTTC.

CDR3 residues: CASKSSYEQYF. In DNA, the CDR3 is TGTGCCAGCAAGTCCTCCTACGAGCAGTACTTC. The J gene is TRBJ2-7, the V gene TRBV28; D is unresolved. V lost 7 bases to trimming and J lost 0 bases, with 4 bases between them. CDR1 and CDR2 (germline): MDHEN, SYDVKM. This CDR3 comprises 11 residues.

The chain joins TRBV7-8 to TRBJ2-7; 14 nucleotides align to TRBD2. The J segment lost 4 bases and the V segment lost 2 bases, leaving 13 bases of the junction unmatched. The CDR3 consists of 19 residues. CDR1 and CDR2 (germline): SGHVS, FQNEAQ. The CDR3 sequence: CASSLSSTSGGANLYEQYF. CDR3 DNA: TGTGCCAGCAGCTTATCCTCGACTAGCGGGGGGGCCAATCTTTACGAGCAGTACTTC.

A single count supports this clone. The chain recombines TRBV6-5 with TRBJ2-7; 13 bases match TRBD2. The trim removed 2 bases at V and 2 bases at J, leaving 3 bases unmatched. Germline V gene data show CDR1 as MNHEY and CDR2 as SVGAGI. The CDR3 contains 16 residues. The CDR3 here is CASSYRTSGRPYEQYF. In DNA, the CDR3 is TGTGCCAGCAGTTACCGGACTAGCGGGAGACCCTACGAGCAGTACTTC.